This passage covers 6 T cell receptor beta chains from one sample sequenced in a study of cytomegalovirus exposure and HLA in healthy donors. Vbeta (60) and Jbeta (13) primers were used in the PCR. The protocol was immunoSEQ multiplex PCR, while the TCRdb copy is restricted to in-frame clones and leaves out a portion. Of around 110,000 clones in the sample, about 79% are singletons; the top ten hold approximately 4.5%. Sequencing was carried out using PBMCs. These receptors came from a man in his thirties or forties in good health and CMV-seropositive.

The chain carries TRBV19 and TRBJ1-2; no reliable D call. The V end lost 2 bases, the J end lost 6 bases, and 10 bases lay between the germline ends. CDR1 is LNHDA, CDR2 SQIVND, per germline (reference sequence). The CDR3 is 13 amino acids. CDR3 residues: CASSINALNGYTF. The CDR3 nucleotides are TGTGCCAGTAGTATAAATGCGCTGAATGGCTACACCTTC.

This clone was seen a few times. The CDR3, as DNA: TGTGCCAGCAGCTTAACAGGGGGCCGAATAGATACGCAGTATTTT. Translation gives CASSLTGGRIDTQYF. The J gene is TRBJ2-3, the V gene TRBV7-3; 7 bases align to TRBD1. The trim removed 0 bases at V and 5 bases at J, leaving 5 bases unmatched. Looked up from germline, CDR1 is SGHTA and CDR2 is FQGTGA. The length of the CDR3 is 15 residues.

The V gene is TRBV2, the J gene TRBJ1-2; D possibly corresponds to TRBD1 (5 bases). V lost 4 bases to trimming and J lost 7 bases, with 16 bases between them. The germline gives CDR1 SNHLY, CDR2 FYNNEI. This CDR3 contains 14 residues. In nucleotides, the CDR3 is TGTGCCAGCAGTGTAAGGGCCAGGGCCCCTGGCTACACCTTC. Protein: CASSVRARAPGYTF.

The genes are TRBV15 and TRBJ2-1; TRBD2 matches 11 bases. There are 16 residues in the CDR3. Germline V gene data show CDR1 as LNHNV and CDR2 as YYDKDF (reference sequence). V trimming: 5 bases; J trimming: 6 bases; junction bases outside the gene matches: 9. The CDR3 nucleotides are TGTGCCACCAGCCCCTTTCGTAGCGGGAGGGCCAATGAGCAGTTCTTC. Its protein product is CATSPFRSGRANEQFF.

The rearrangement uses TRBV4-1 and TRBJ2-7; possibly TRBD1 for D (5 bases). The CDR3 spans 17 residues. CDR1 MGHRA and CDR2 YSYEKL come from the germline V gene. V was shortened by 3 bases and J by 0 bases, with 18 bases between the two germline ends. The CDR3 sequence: CASSHLPQGHRSYEQYF. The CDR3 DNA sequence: TGCGCCAGCAGCCACCTACCCCAGGGTCACCGCTCCTACGAGCAGTACTTC.

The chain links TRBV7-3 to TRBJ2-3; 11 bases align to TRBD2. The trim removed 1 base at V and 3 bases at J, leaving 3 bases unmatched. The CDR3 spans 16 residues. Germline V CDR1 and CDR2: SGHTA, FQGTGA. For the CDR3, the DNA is TGTGCCAGCAGCTTAATAGCGGGAGGGGAGACAGATACGCAGTATTTT. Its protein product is CASSLIAGGETDTQYF.